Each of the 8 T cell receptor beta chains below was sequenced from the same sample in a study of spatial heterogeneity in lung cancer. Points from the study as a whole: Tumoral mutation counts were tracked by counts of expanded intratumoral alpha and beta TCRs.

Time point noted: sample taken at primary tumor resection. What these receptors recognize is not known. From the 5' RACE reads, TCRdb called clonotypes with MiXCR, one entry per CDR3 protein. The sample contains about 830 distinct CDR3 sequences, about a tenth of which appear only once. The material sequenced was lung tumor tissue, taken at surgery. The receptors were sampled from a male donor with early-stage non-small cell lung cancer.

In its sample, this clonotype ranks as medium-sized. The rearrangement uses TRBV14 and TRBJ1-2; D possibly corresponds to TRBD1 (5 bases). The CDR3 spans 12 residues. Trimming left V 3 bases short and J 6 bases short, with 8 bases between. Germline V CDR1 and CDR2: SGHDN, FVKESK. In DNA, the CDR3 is TGTGCCAGCAGCCAGGGGGGGGATGGCTACACCTTC. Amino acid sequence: CASSQGGDGYTF.

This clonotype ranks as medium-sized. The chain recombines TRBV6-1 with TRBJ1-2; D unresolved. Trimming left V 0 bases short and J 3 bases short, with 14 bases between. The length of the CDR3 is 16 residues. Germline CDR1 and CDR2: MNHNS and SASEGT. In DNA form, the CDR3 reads TGTGCCAGCAGTGAAGCGCTTACCGGCACCCACTATGGCTACACCTTC. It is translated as CASSEALTGTHYGYTF.

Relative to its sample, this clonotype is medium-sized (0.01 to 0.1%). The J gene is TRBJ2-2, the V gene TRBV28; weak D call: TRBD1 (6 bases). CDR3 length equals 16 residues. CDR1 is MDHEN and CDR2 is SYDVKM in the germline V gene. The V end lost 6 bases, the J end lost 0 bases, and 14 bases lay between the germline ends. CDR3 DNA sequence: TGTGCCAGCAGCTCCGGGACAAGCGCGAACACCGGGGAGCTGTTTTTT. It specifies CASSSGTSANTGELFF.

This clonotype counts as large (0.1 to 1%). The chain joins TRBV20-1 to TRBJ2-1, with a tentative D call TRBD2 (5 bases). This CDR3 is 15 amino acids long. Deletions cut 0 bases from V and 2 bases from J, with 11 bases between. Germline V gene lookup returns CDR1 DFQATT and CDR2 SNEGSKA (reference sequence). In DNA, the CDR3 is TGCAGTGCTAGAGATCCCGGGGTCACCTACAATGAGCAGTTCTTC. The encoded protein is CSARDPGVTYNEQFF.

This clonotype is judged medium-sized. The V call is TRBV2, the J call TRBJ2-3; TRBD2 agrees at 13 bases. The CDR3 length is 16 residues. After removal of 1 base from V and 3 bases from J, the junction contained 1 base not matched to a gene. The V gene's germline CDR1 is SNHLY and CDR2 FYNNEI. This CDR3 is CASSEGTSGSTDTQYF. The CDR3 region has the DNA TGTGCCAGCAGTGAAGGGACTAGCGGGAGTACAGATACGCAGTATTTT. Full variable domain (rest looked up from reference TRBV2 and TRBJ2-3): EPEVTQTPSHQVTQMGQEVILRCVPISNHLYFYWYRQILGQKVEFLVSFYNNEISEKSEIFDDQFSVERPDGSNFTLKIRSTKLEDSAMYFCASSEGTSGSTDTQYFGPGTRLTVL.

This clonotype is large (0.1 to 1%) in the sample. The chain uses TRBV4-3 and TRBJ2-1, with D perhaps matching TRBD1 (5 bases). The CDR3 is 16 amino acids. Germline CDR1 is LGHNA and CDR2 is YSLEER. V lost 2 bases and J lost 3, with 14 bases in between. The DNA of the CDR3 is TGCGCCAGCAGCCAACATACAGGTGGGGTCTACAATGAGCAGTTCTTC. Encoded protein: CASSQHTGGVYNEQFF.

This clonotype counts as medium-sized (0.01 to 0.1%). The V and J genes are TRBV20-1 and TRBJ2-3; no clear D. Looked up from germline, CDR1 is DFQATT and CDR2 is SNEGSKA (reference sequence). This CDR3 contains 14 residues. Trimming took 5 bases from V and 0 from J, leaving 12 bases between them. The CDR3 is CSADQAFSTDTQYF. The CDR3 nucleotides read TGCAGTGCTGATCAGGCGTTTAGCACAGATACGCAGTATTTT.

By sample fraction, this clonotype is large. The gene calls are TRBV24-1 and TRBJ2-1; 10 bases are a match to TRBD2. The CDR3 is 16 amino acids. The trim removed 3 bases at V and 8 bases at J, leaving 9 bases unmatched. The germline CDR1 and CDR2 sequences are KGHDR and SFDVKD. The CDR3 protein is CATSDPLTSGNDEQFF. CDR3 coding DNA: TGTGCCACCAGTGATCCCCTCACTAGCGGGAACGATGAGCAGTTCTTC.